Listed below are T cell receptor beta chains from one sample, sequenced in a study of T cells after posttransplantation cyclophosphamide. Repertoires were generated with immunoSEQ multiplex PCR, while TCRdb's copy carries only in-frame clones and drops some. This table has roughly 6,800 clones, approximately 90% appearing once. This specimen was PBMCs, taken roughly 190 weeks after allogeneic stem cell transplant with posttransplant cyclophosphamide. The source is a female patient between 50 and 59 years old who received an allogeneic stem cell transplant from a related donor, was CMV-positive, and had no GVHD. The graft donor may have contributed some T cells. The CDR3 runs from the conserved cysteine through the conserved F or W. The order of the fields is V gene, CDR3 protein.

V: TRBV19
CDR3: CASSLGLAGTDTQYF

V: TRBV27
CDR3: CASSFSGTPWAQYF

V: TRBV5-4
CDR3: CASSLGGTGAYGYTF

V: TRBV19
CDR3: CASKGRFYNEQFF

V: TRBV7-9
CDR3: CASSRPVGATQYF

V: TRBV14
CDR3: CASSHGQITEAFF

V: TRBV7-6
CDR3: CASQQGGGEFGQFF

V: TRBV29-1
CDR3: CSTGLAGGLDTQYF

V: TRBV5-1
CDR3: CASSWFGGSTDTQYF

V: TRBV30
CDR3: CAWSVQSNQPQHF

V: TRBV7-9
CDR3: CASSSRRGGDEQFF

V: TRBV12-5
CDR3: CASGLMENEQFF

V: TRBV28
CDR3: CASSFMYTQYF

V: TRBV14
CDR3: CASSHPGVAGALEQFF

V: TRBV6-6
CDR3: CASTPGQAYGYTF

V: TRBV6-6
CDR3: CASSPGQGVDEKLFF

V: TRBV4-3
CDR3: CASSHSKGGGDIQYF

V: TRBV6-1
CDR3: CASDLFLTGAYEQYF

V: TRBV11-2
CDR3: CASSAASGRGGDTQYF

V: TRBV27
CDR3: CASSWGTGPYEQYF

V: TRBV28
CDR3: CANNGPARVPDNEQFF

V: TRBV5-1
CDR3: CASSEDSPYGYTF

V: TRBV19
CDR3: CASRPDRDDGYTF

V: TRBV30
CDR3: CAMEGATKNIQYF

V: TRBV5-6
CDR3: CASSLESPYEQYF

V: TRBV5-1
CDR3: CASSLDRVGKQYF

V: TRBV2
CDR3: CASLSGTGSYEQYF

V: TRBV7-8
CDR3: CASSDVPGSDTQYF

V: TRBV29-1
CDR3: CSARTSGGETQYF

V: TRBV18
CDR3: CASSLDRTTNEKLFF

V: TRBV11-2
CDR3: CASSLEGRDVYEQYF

V: TRBV7-6
CDR3: CASRGLAGGWSYNEQFF

V: TRBV11-3
CDR3: CASSLGRTSGTVGELFF

V: TRBV28
CDR3: CASSSFGAGSNIQYF

V: TRBV4-2
CDR3: CASSQDSPSGIHTGELFF

V: TRBV5-8
CDR3: CASSLQGVYGNTIYF

V: TRBV18
CDR3: CASSFTGGRETQYF

V: TRBV25-1
CDR3: CASSVPPADTEAFF

V: TRBV11-2
CDR3: CASSLQVGTEAFF

V: TRBV13
CDR3: CASSFEGRTEAFF

V: TRBV5-1
CDR3: CASSLGLAGGLQETQYF

V: TRBV7-2
CDR3: CASSLGAENTGELFF